This T cell receptor beta chain was retrieved from a study of cytomegalovirus exposure and HLA in healthy donors. Study background: Among the 398 genotyped donors, approximately 80% were placed in the Caucasian-associated ancestry cluster.

The CDR3 covers 13 residues. Deletions cut 11 bases from V and 3 bases from J, with 14 bases between. Germline loops: CDR1 LNHDA, CDR2 SQIVND (reference sequence). PCR involved 60 Vbeta and 13 Jbeta primers. The protocol was immunoSEQ multiplex PCR, while the TCRdb copy is restricted to in-frame clones and leaves out a portion. This table has some 120,000 clones, about 85% appearing once. The V gene is TRBV19, the J gene TRBJ1-5; possibly TRBD1 for D (6 bases). The sequence came from a middle-aged man in good health and CMV-seronegative. Sample: PBMCs. The CDR3 coding sequence is TGTGCCTCCAGGGGCAGGGACAATCAGCCCCAGCATTTT. Encoded protein: CASRGRDNQPQHF.